A selection of T cell receptor beta chains follows, all from one sample in a study of high-grade serous ovarian cancer treatment subgroups. Method: immunoSEQ multiplex PCR; TCRdb's copy keeps in-frame clones and lacks some. The table records about 16,000 clones, about 76% of them present only once. Sequencing used tumor tissue. These TCRs come from a human donor with high-grade serous ovarian cancer. Both conserved end residues are part of each CDR3. Fields, in order: V gene, D gene, J gene, clone size, CDR3 DNA, CDR3 protein. A D gene is named only where the DNA matches it firmly. Not all rows give a size; the values are once, few, many and, for expanded clones, a class.

>TRBV6-6|.|TRBJ2-2|.
TGTGCCAGCAGGGATAGGGCAGGGGCCGGGGAGCTGTTTTTT
CASRDRAGAGELFF
>TRBV7-2|TRBD2|TRBJ2-1|.
TGTGCCAGCAGCCCTCCTAGCGGGGGGGGGCAGTCCAATGAGCAGTTCTTC
CASSPPSGGGQSNEQFF
>TRBV18|TRBD1|TRBJ1-4|once
TGTGCCAGCTCACCACCAAACGGACAGGATGAAAAACTGTTTTTT
CASSPPNGQDEKLFF
>TRBV29-1|TRBD1|TRBJ2-7|.
TGCAGCGTAGAACAGGGGGCTGTGGACGAGCAGTACTTC
CSVEQGAVDEQYF
>TRBV16|.|TRBJ1-2|.
TGTGCCAGCACCGGGGCCTCATTAGCTAACTATGGCTACACCTTC
CASTGASLANYGYTF
>TRBV7-6|TRBD1|TRBJ1-2|.
TGTGCCAGCAGCTTAAGGCAGGGGGCAGTTGAGGGCTACACCTTC
CASSLRQGAVEGYTF
>TRBV5-5|TRBD1|TRBJ1-5|.
TGTGCCAGCAGCCCCGACAGGGCAGATCAGCCCCAGCATTTT
CASSPDRADQPQHF
>TRBV6-5|.|TRBJ1-3|.
TGTGCCAGCACCATCGGAGGTTCTGGAAACACCATATATTTT
CASTIGGSGNTIYF
>TRBV25-1|TRBD1|TRBJ1-1|few
TGTGCCAGCAGTGGTGACAGGGGGAGAATTGAAGCTTTCTTT
CASSGDRGRIEAFF
>TRBV6-1|.|TRBJ1-5|.
TGTGCCAGCAGTGAGACCCCGGGAACGGTAAATAGCAATCAGCCCCAGCATTTT
CASSETPGTVNSNQPQHF
>TRBV18|.|TRBJ2-5|.
TGTGCCAGCTCACCGGAGGAGACCCAGTACTTC
CASSPEETQYF
>TRBV19|.|TRBJ1-1|.
TGTGCCAGTAGTATACGGGGGGACACTGAAGCTTTCTTT
CASSIRGDTEAFF
>TRBV9|.|TRBJ1-1|.
TGTGCCAGCAGCCCCCAGGCAGGGGAGACTGAAGCTTTCTTT
CASSPQAGETEAFF
>TRBV28|TRBD2|TRBJ2-7|.
TGTGCCAGCAGTACACCTAGCGGGGGGGCTAGGGAGCAGTACTTC
CASSTPSGGAREQYF
>TRBV7-3|.|TRBJ2-3|.
TGTGCCAGCAGCTCGAGGGGGGGCGGAGATACGCAGTATTTT
CASSSRGGGDTQYF
>TRBV7-2|.|TRBJ2-7|once
TGTGCCAGCAGCTTTAAGCCAGGGTCTAACGAGCAGTACTTC
CASSFKPGSNEQYF
>TRBV11-2|.|TRBJ2-2|.
TGTGCCAGCAGCTCCCCCGCCTCTAGCCCCCACACCGGGGAGCTGTTTTTT
CASSSPASSPHTGELFF
>TRBV5-1|TRBD1|TRBJ1-2|.
TGCGCCAGCAGCTTTACAGGGGCCGAAGCTAACTATGGCTACACCTTC
CASSFTGAEANYGYTF
>TRBV11-3|.|TRBJ1-2|.
TGTGCCAGCAGCCCCCGGGCCAACCAATATGGCTACACCTTC
CASSPRANQYGYTF
>TRBV4-3|.|TRBJ1-2|.
TGCGCCAGCAGCCAAGATCGGTCCTCGTATGGCTACACCTTC
CASSQDRSSYGYTF
>TRBV28|.|TRBJ2-1|.
TGTGCCAGCAGTTCCGGAGGAACGGACTACAATGAGCAGTTCTTC
CASSSGGTDYNEQFF
>TRBV6-6|TRBD1|TRBJ2-7|once
TGTGCCAGCAGCCCCGGACAGGTGGGGTACGAGCAGTACTTC
CASSPGQVGYEQYF
>TRBV5-1|.|TRBJ2-6|once
TGCGCCAGCAGCCCACTCAATATCCACGATGACTCTGGGGCCAACGTCCTGACTTTC
CASSPLNIHDDSGANVLTF
>TRBV7-2|.|TRBJ2-2|few
TGTGCCAGCAGCTTACAGACGGGAGTAACCGGGGAGCTGTTTTTT
CASSLQTGVTGELFF
>TRBV7-6|.|TRBJ2-1|.
TGTGCCAGCAGCTACACTAGACTCGAGCAGTTCTTC
CASSYTRLEQFF
>TRBV28|TRBD1|TRBJ1-5|.
TGTGCCAGCAGCGGGTGGGACAGACTCGAGTCGGTTAGCAATCAGCCCCAGCATTTT
CASSGWDRLESVSNQPQHF
>TRBV6-5|.|TRBJ2-3|.
TGTGCCAGCAGCCATGATGGTACAGATACGCAGTATTTT
CASSHDGTDTQYF
>TRBV6-4|.|TRBJ2-1|.
TGTGCCAGCAGTCCCGGACGCGACAATGAGCAGTTCTTC
CASSPGRDNEQFF
>TRBV7-9|.|TRBJ2-7|few
TGTGCCAGCAGTCTAGGGTCCTACGAGCAGTACTTC
CASSLGSYEQYF
>TRBV7-8|.|TRBJ2-5|.
TGTGCCAGCAAACACCCAGGGGGGGAGACCCAGTACTTC
CASKHPGGETQYF
>TRBV28|.|TRBJ1-1|.
TGTGCCAGCAGTCGAGGCAGGGAAGACACTGAAGCTTTCTTT
CASSRGREDTEAFF
>TRBV28|.|TRBJ1-5|.
TGTGCCAGCGGTTCGGGCGCCAGGCCCCAGCATTTT
CASGSGARPQHF
>TRBV7-2|.|TRBJ2-7|.
TGTGCCAGCAGCTTAGATCCAGCGGACTCCTACGAGCAGTACTTC
CASSLDPADSYEQYF
>TRBV7-8|TRBD2|TRBJ2-3|.
TGTGCCAGCACCAGAGTGACGGGGGGGCGAAGAGATACGCAGTATTTT
CASTRVTGGRRDTQYF
>TRBV6-4|.|TRBJ2-2|once
TGTGCCAGCAGTGTCGGAACCGGGGAGCTGTTTTTT
CASSVGTGELFF
>TRBV28|.|TRBJ2-7|.
TGTGCCAGCAGCCCGGGCCATAAATACGAGCAGTACTTC
CASSPGHKYEQYF
>TRBV5-4|TRBD2|TRBJ2-3|.
TGTGCCAGCAGCTTGTTCCGGGGGGGCCGGGCAGATACGCAGTATTTT
CASSLFRGGRADTQYF
>TRBV29-1|.|TRBJ2-2|.
TGCAGCGTTTCCGGGTTTCTTAGCGGGGAGCTGTTTTTT
CSVSGFLSGELFF
>TRBV9|TRBD1|TRBJ1-2|.
TGTGCCAGCAACTCCCCAGGACAGGGAGGTGGCTACACCTTC
CASNSPGQGGGYTF
>TRBV5-8|.|TRBJ1-2|.
TGTGCCAGCAGCTTGGGGGTGAGCGGCTACACCTTC
CASSLGVSGYTF
>TRBV10-3|.|TRBJ1-2|.
TGTGCCATCAGTGCAGGACAGAATGGCTACACCTTC
CAISAGQNGYTF
>TRBV4-3|.|TRBJ1-2|.
TGCGCCAGCAGCCCCTCACAGGGACGGGGCTATGGCTACACCTTC
CASSPSQGRGYGYTF
>TRBV6-1|TRBD1|TRBJ2-7|large
TGTGCCAGCAGTGAGGGACAGGGCTCCTACGAGCAGTACTTC
CASSEGQGSYEQYF
>TRBV10-3|TRBD2|TRBJ2-1|.
TGTGCCATCAGTGACTACAATAGCGGGAATGAGCAGTTCTTC
CAISDYNSGNEQFF
>TRBV5-4|TRBD1|TRBJ2-7|.
TGTGCCAGCAGCCCTGACAGGGGCGACTCCTACGAGCAGTACTTC
CASSPDRGDSYEQYF
>TRBV18|.|TRBJ2-7|.
TGTGCCAGCTCACTGGCAGGGAACGGCTACGAGCAGTACTTC
CASSLAGNGYEQYF
>TRBV7-8|TRBD2|TRBJ2-5|.
TGTGCCAGCAGCGGTAGCGGGGGGGCCCGGGAGACCCAGTACTTC
CASSGSGGARETQYF
>TRBV7-2|TRBD2|TRBJ2-5|.
TGTGCCAGCAGCTCTAGCGGGGGGGCTAGTCAGACCCAGTACTTC
CASSSSGGASQTQYF
>TRBV21-1|.|TRBJ2-7|few
TGTGCCATCCAATACGAGCAGTACTTC
CAIQYEQYF
>TRBV28|.|TRBJ2-7|.
TGTGCCAGCAGTTCCGGGCCCCTCTACGAGCAGTACTTC
CASSSGPLYEQYF
>TRBV5-1|.|TRBJ2-2|.
TGCGCCAGCAGGGCGGGATCCGGGGAGCTGTTTTTT
CASRAGSGELFF
>TRBV5-1|.|TRBJ2-4|.
TGCGCCAGCAGCGACGGCAGTCTCCTAGCCAAAAACATTCAGTACTTC
CASSDGSLLAKNIQYF
>TRBV30|.|TRBJ1-1|.
TGTGCCTGGAGTGGACACAGGACGAACACTGAAGCTTTCTTT
CAWSGHRTNTEAFF
>TRBV28|.|TRBJ2-5|.
TGTGCCAGCAGTCAGGGGGGGCAAGAGACCCAGTACTTC
CASSQGGQETQYF
>TRBV10-2|TRBD2|TRBJ2-5|.
TGCGCCAGCACCCCCAAGCGGGGGGGCAAAGAGACCCAGTACTTC
CASTPKRGGKETQYF
>TRBV5-1|TRBD2|TRBJ2-1|.
TGCGCCAGCAGCTGGGGACTAGCGGGGAACAATGAGCAGTTCTTC
CASSWGLAGNNEQFF
>TRBV5-6|TRBD1|TRBJ1-4|.
TGTGCCAGCAGCTGGGACAGGGAAAAACTGTTTTTT
CASSWDREKLFF